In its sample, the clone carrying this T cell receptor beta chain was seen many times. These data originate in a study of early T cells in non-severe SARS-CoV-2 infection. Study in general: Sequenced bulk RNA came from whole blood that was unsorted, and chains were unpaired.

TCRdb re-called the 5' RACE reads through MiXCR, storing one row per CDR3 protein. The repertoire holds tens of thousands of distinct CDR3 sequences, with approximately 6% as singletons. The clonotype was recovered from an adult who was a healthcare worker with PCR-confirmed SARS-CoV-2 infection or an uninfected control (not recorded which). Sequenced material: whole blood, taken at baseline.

The CDR3 sequence is CASSSHRDSLRQFF. The CDR3 bases are TGTGCCAGCAGCTCCCACCGGGACAGTCTTCGGCAGTTCTTC. The chain employs TRBV7-3 and TRBJ2-1; 7 nucleotides line up with TRBD1. Trimming removed 4 bases from V and 12 bases from J; junction bases left unmatched: 12. The CDR3 loop spans 14 amino acids. Germline loops: CDR1 SGHTA, CDR2 FQGTGA.